This TCR beta chain was obtained from a study of memory CD4+ T cells and cytomegalovirus serostatus. V trimming: 6 bases; J trimming: 4 bases; junction bases outside the gene matches: 9. The length of the CDR3 is 15 residues. CDR1 and CDR2 (germline): MNHNS, SASEGT. The sort gate was single viable CD3+CD4+CD8-CD45RO+ cells for memory CD4+ T cells. Donors' CMV status reflects serum IgG against pp150, pp28, p38, p52. Some clones are missing from TCRdb's copy, which holds only in-frame ones; the method was immunoSEQ multiplex PCR. Among approximately 40,000 clones listed, over 65% were seen once. The source is an adult in good health and CMV-seronegative. The chain is built from TRBV6-1 and TRBJ1-3; 7 bases line up with TRBD1. The specimen sequenced was memory CD4+ T cells from blood. CDR3 region: CASRDWTGLGNTIYF. The CDR3 bases are TGTGCCAGCAGAGATTGGACAGGCCTCGGAAACACCATATATTTT.